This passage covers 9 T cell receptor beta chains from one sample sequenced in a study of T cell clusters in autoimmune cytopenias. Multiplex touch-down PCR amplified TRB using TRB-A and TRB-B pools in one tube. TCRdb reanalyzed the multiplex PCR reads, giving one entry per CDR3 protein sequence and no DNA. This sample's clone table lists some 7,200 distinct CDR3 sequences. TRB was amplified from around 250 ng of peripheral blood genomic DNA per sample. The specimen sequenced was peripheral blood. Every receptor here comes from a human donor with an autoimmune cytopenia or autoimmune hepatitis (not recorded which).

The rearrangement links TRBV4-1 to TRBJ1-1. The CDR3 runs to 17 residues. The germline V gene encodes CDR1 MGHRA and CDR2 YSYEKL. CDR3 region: CASSQGLFGMMNTEAFF.

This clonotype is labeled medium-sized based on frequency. The CDR3: CASSLASQGSEAFF. The rearrangement uses TRBV7-2 and TRBJ1-1; TCRdb's D call of TRBD1 is untestable without DNA. The CDR3 consists of 14 residues. The germline gives CDR1 SGHTA, CDR2 FQGNSA.

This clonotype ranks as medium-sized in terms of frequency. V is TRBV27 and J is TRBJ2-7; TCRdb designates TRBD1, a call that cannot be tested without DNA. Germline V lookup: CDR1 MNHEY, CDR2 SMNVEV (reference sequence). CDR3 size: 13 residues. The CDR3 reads CASRTDVSYEQYF.

The CDR3 loop is CASSLVVNTEAFF. The chain joins TRBV7-9 to TRBJ1-1. Per germline, CDR1 SEHNR and CDR2 FQNEAQ (reference sequence). The CDR3 length is 13 residues.

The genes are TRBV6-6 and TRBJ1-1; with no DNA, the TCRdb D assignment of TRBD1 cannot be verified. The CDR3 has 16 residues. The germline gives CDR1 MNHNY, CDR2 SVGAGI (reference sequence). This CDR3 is CASTHGQGPGNTEAFF.

CDR3 in amino acids: CASSQEADIQRNQPQHF. The gene calls are TRBV4-1 and TRBJ1-5; TCRdb calls TRBD1, which cannot be checked without DNA. The CDR3 is made up of 17 amino acids. The germline gives CDR1 MGHRA, CDR2 YSYEKL.

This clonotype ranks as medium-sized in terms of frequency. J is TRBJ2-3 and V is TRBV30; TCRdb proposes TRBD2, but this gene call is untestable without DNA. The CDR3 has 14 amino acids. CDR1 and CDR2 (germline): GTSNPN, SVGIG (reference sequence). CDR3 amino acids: CACGLAGITDTQYF.

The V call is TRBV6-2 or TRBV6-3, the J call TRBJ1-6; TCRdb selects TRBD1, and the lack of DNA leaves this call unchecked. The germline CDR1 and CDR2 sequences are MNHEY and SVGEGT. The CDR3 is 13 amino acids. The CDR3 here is CASSYSQGSPLHF.

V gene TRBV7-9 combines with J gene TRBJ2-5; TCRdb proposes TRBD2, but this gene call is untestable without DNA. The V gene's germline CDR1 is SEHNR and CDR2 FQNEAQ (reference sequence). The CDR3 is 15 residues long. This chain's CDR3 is CASSSKRAGGETQYF.